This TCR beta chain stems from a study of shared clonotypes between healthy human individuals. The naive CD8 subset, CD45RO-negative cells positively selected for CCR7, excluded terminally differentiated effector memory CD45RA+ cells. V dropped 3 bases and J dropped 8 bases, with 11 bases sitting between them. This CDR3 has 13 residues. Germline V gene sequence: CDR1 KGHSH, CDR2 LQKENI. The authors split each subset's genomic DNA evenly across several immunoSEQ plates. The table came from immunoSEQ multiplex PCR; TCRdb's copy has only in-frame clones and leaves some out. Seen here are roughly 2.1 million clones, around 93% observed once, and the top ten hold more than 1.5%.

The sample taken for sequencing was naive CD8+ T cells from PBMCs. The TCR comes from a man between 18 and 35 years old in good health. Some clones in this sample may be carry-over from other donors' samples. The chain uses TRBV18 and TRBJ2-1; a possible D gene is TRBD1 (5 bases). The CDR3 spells CASSPKRGDEQFF. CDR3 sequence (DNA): TGTGCCAGCTCACCGAAAAGGGGTGATGAGCAGTTCTTC. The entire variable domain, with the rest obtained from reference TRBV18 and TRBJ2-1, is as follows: NAGVMQNPRHLVRRRGQEARLRCSPMKGHSHVYWYRQLPEEGLKFMVYLQKENIIDESGMPKERFSAEFPKEGPSILRIQQVVRGDSAAYFCASSPKRGDEQFFGPGTRLTVL.